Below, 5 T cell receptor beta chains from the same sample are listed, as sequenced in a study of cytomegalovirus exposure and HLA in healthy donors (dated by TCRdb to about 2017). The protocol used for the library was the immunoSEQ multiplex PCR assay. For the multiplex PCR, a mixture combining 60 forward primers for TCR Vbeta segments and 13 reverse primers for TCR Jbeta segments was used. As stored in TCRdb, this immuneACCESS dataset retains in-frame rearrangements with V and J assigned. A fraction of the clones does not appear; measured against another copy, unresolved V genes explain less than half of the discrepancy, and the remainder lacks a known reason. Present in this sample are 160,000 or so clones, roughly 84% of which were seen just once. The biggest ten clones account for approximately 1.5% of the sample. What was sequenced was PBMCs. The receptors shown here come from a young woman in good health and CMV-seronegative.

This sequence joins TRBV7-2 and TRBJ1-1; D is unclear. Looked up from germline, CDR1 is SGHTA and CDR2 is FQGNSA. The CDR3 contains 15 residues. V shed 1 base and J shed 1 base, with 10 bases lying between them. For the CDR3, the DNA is TGTGCCAGCAGCTTAGGAGGGCCCGGGAACACTGAAGCTTTCTTT. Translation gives CASSLGGPGNTEAFF. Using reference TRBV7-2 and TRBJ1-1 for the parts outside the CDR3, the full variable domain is GAGVSQSPSNKVTEKGKDVELRCDPISGHTALYWYRQSLGQGLEFLIYFQGNSAPDKSGLPSDRFSAERTGGSVSTLTIQRTQQEDSAVYLCASSLGGPGNTEAFFGQGTRLTVV.

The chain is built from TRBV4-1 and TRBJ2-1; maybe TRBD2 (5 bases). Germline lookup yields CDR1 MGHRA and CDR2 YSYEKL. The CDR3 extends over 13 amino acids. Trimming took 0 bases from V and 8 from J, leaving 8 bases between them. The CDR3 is CASSQDMEDEQFF. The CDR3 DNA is TGCGCCAGCAGCCAAGATATGGAGGATGAGCAGTTCTTC.

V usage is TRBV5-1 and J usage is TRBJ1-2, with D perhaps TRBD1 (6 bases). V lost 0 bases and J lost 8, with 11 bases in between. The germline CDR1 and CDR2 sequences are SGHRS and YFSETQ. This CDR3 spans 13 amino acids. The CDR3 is CASSLGQGMGYTF. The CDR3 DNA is TGCGCCAGCAGCTTGGGGCAGGGGATGGGCTACACCTTC. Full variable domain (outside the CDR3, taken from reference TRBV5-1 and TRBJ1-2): KAGVTQTPRYLIKTRGQQVTLSCSPISGHRSVSWYQQTPGQGLQFLFEYFSETQRNKGNFPGRFSGRQFSNSRSEMNVSTLELGDSALYLCASSLGQGMGYTFGSGTRLTVV.

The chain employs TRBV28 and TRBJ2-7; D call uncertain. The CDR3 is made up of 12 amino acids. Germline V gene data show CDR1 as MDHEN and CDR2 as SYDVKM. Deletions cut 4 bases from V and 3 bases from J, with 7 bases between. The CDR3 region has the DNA TGTGCCAGCAGTTCCAGGCGCTACGAGCAGTACTTC. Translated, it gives CASSSRRYEQYF.

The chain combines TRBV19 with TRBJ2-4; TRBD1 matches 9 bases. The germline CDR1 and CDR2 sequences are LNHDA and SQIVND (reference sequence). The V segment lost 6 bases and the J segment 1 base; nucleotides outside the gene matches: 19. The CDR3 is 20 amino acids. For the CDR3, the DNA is TGTGCCAGTAGCTTTGTTGGGACAGGGATCACCAGGCTGGCCAAAAACATTCAGTACTTC. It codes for CASSFVGTGITRLAKNIQYF.